This T cell receptor (beta chain) is from a study of T cells in Graves' hyperthyroidism and ophthalmopathy. Authors of the study amplified TCR beta CDR3 regions from RNA transcripts. With the HTBI primer set, the TCR CDR3 went through a first round of RT-PCR. TCRdb independently ran MiXCR on the multiplex PCR reads; one entry per CDR3 protein. The sample shows roughly 570,000 distinct CDR3 sequences, approximately 15% of them seen only once. This clonotype came up many times. Per the germline V gene, CDR1 is SNHLY and CDR2 is FYNNEI. The CDR3 contains 14 residues. V lost 3 bases and J lost 5, with 11 bases in between.

The V call is TRBV2, the J call TRBJ1-5; D unresolved. The specimen sequenced was blood. The source is a woman aged 25 to 39 with Graves' hyperthyroidism. The CDR3 here is CASSDRSVDQPQHF. CDR3 DNA: TGTGCCAGCAGTGACAGGAGCGTGGATCAGCCCCAGCATTTT.